The clone carrying this T cell receptor (beta chain) appeared a single time. Its antigen is unknown. These data belong to a study of STAT3 mutations in large granular lymphocyte leukemia. In the study overall: Over half of T-LGLL patients had one or more immunosuppressive regimens. Findings and caveats of the study: All newly emerging clones after therapy were STAT3 wild type. Every T-cell large granular lymphocyte leukemia patient had at least one immunodominant TCR beta clonotype.

Average productive template count per sample was 35,000 to 50,000. The repertoire was sequenced with immunoSEQ multiplex PCR; TCRdb's copy has only in-frame clones and lacks some. The sample yields thousands of clones, about 92% seen once. The clonotype originates from a man aged 55 to 70 with T-cell large granular lymphocyte leukemia. Some clones in this sample may be carry-over from other donors' samples. Source material: peripheral blood mononuclear cells.

Here the CDR3 reads CASSPGGIEAFF. The DNA of the CDR3 is TGTGCCAGCAGCCCAGGGGGTATTGAAGCTTTCTTT. This sequence joins TRBV13 and TRBJ1-1; 7 bases are a match to TRBD1. The CDR3 has 12 amino acids. The V segment lost 5 bases and the J segment 7 bases; nucleotides outside the gene matches: 4. Germline values: CDR1 PRHDT, CDR2 FYEKMQ (reference sequence).